This TCR beta chain comes out of a study of blood T cell repertoires in COVID-19. Germline V gives CDR1 MNHEY, CDR2 SVGAGI. V gave up 5 bases and J gave up 2 bases, with 10 bases separating them. The CDR3 totals 14 residues. In the authors' workflow: Amplification of reference gene primers provided the estimated nucleated cell counts. Assay: immunoSEQ multiplex PCR; the TCRdb copy retains only in-frame clones and omits some. The V and J calls and clone size were taken over from that table, and D and trimming were inferred from the DNA. The sample shows 250,000 to 300,000 clones, approximately 86% of them seen only once.

The V and J genes are TRBV6-5 and TRBJ1-5; TRBD1 might be the D (6 bases). This receptor was obtained from a man aged 25 to 40 with active or convalescent COVID-19. The sequencing sample was made of peripheral blood. The CDR3 loop reads CASSQQGGNQPQHF. CDR3 sequence (DNA): TGTGCCAGCAGTCAACAGGGAGGCAATCAGCCCCAGCATTTT.